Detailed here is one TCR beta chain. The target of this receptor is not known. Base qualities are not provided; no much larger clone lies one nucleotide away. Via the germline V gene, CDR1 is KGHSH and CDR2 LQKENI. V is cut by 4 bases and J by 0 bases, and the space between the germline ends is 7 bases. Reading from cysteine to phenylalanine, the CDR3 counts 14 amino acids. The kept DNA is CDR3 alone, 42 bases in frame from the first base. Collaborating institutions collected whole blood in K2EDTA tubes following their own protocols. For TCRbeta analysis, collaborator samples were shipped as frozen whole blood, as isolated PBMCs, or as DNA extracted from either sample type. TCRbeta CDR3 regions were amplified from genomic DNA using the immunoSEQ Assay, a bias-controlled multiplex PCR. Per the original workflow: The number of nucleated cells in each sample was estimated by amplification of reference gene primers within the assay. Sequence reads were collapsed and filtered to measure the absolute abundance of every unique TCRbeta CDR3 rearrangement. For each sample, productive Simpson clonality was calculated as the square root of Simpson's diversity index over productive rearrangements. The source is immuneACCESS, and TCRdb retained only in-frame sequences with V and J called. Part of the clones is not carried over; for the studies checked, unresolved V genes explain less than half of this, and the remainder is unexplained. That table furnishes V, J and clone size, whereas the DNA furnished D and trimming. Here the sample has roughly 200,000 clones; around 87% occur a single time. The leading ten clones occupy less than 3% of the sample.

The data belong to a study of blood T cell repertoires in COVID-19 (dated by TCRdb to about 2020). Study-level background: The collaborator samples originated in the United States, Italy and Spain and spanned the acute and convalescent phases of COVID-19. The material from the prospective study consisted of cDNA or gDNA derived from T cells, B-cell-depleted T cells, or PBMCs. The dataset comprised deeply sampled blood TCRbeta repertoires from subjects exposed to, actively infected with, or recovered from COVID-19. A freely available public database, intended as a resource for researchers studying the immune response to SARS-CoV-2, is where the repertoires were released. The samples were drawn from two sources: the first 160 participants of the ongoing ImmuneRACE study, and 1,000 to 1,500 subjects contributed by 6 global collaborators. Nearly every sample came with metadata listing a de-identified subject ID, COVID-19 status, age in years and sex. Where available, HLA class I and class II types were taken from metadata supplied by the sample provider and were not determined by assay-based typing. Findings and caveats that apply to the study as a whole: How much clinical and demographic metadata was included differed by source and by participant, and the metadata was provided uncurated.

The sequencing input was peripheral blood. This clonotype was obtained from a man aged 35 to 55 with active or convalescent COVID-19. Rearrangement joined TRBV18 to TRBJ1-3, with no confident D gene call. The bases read TGTGCCAGCTCACAGGGAGACTCTGGAAACACCATATATTTT. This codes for CASSQGDSGNTIYF.